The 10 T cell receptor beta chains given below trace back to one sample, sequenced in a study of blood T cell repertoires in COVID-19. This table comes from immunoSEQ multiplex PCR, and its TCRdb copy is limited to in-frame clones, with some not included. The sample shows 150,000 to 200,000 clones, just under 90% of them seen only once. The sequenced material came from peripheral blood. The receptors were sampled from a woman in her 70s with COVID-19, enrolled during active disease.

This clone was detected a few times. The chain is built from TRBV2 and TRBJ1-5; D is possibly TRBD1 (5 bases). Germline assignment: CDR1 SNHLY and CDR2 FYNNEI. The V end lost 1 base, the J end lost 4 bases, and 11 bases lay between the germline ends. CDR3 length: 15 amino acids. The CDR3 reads CASSEGPKGNQPQHF. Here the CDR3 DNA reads TGTGCCAGCAGTGAAGGTCCTAAGGGGAATCAGCCCCAGCATTTT. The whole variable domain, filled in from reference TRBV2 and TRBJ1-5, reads EPEVTQTPSHQVTQMGQEVILRCVPISNHLYFYWYRQILGQKVEFLVSFYNNEISEKSEIFDDQFSVERPDGSNFTLKIRSTKLEDSAMYFCASSEGPKGNQPQHFGDGTRLSIL.

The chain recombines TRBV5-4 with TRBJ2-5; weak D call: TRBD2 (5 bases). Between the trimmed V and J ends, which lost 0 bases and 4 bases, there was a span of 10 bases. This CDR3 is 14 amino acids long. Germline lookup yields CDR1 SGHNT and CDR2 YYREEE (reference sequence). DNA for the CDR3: TGTGCCAGCAGCTTGGCAGGACTCCTAGAGACCCAGTACTTC. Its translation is CASSLAGLLETQYF.

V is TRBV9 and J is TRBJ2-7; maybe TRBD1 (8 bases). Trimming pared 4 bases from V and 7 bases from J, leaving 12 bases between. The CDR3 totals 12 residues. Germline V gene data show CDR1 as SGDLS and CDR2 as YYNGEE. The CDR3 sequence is CASSPQGGEQYF. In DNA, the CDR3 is TGTGCCAGCAGCCCACAGGGGGGGGAGCAGTACTTC.

The CDR3 protein is CASSSPSAWTGGRSPLHF. The CDR3 DNA is TGTGCCAGCAGTTCCCCCAGCGCTTGGACAGGGGGCCGTTCACCCCTCCACTTT. This chain uses TRBV27 with TRBJ1-6; 11 positions agree with TRBD1. V trimming: 4 bases; J trimming: 9 bases; junction bases outside the gene matches: 14. The length of the CDR3 is 18 residues. CDR1 is MNHEY, CDR2 SMNVEV, per germline (reference sequence).

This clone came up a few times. CDR3 loop: CASSPPVERLWGYTF. In nucleotides, the CDR3 is TGTGCCAGCTCACCACCGGTTGAACGGTTGTGGGGCTACACCTTC. V gene TRBV18 combines with J gene TRBJ1-2; D gene uncertain. The V gene lost 0 bases and the J gene lost 8 bases, with 16 bases spanning the gap. Germline CDR1 KGHSH, CDR2 LQKENI. The CDR3 length is 15 residues.

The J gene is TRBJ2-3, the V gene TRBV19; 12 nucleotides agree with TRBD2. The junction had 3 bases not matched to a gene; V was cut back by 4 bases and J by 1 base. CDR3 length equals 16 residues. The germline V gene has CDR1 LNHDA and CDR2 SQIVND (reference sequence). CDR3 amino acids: CASSKRTSGGTDTQYF. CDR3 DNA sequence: TGTGCCAGTAGTAAGCGGACTAGCGGGGGCACAGATACGCAGTATTTT.

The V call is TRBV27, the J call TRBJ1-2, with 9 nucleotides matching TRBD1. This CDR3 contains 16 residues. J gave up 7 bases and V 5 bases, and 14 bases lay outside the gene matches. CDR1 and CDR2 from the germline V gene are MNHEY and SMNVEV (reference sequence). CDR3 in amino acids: CASSRLGGQGRGGYTF. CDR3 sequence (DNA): TGTGCCAGCAGTCGTCTTGGCGGACAGGGGAGGGGTGGCTACACCTTC.

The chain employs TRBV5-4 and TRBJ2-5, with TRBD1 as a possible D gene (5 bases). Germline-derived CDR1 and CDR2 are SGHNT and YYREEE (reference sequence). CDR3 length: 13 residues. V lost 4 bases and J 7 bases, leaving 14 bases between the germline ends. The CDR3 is CASSTERRGTQYF. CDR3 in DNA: TGTGCCAGCAGCACCGAGCGAAGGGGGACCCAGTACTTC.

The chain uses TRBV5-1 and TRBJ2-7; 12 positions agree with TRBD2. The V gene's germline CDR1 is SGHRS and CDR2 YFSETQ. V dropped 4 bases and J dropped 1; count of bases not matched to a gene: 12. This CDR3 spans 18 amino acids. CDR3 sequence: CASSLTSGGWLDSYEQYF. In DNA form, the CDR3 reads TGCGCCAGCAGCCTGACTAGCGGGGGTTGGCTGGATTCCTACGAGCAGTACTTC.

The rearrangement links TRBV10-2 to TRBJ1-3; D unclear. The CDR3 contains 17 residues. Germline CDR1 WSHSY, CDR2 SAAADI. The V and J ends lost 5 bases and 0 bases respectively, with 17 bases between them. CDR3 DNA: TGCGCCAGCAGTAGCGCCTCCCTTCTCAGCTCTGGAAACACCATATATTTT. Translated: CASSSASLLSSGNTIYF.